This TCR beta chain was sequenced during a study of T cell responses to AZD1222 COVID-19 vaccine. Study-level results: The breadth and depth of Spike-specific TCRs increased once two AZD1222 doses had been given. Every sample of the repertoires postdated the peak T cell response.

As to this clone: The antigen is unknown.

TCRdb's table, derived via immunoSEQ multiplex PCR, lists solely in-frame clones and lacks some. The table records some 150,000 clones, less than 95% of them present only once. The CDR3 spans 15 residues. V shed 4 bases and J shed 4 bases, with 15 bases lying between them. CDR1 is SGHTA, CDR2 FQGNSA, per germline. This receptor was taken from an adult in good health. The rearrangement joins TRBV7-2 to TRBJ2-3, with no clear D. The material sequenced was peripheral blood, taken on day 0 of AZD1222 vaccination. DNA for the CDR3: TGTGCCAGCAGCTCCTCTCAGGTGCCCGCAGATACGCAGTATTTT. Residues: CASSSSQVPADTQYF.